These T cell receptor beta chains were read from a single sample in a study of identical twins. From the 5' RACE reads, TCRdb called clonotypes with MiXCR, one entry per CDR3 protein. The sample has 600,000 to 800,000 distinct CDR3 sequences; approximately 22% are singletons. These records were also assigned to another study, of T cells expressing NK-cell markers.

Sequencing was carried out using PBMCs. All receptors derive from a woman aged 18-29 years in good health. Each CDR3 is given with its conserved first and last residue. The D gene is left open where the match is weak. Part of the rows lack a size; the others show once, few, many or a class for expanded clones.

V: TRBV13
D: NA
size: NA
J: TRBJ1-2
CDR3: CASSFGIGKGGYTF
DNA: TGTGCCAGCAGCTTCGGGATAGGTAAGGGCGGCTACACCTTC

V: TRBV12-3/TRBV12-4
D: NA
size: few
J: TRBJ2-7
CDR3: CASTPGPSYEQYF
DNA: TGTGCCAGCACCCCGGGTCCATCCTACGAGCAGTACTTC

V: TRBV28
D: NA
size: few
J: TRBJ2-5
CDR3: CASRGSARGTQYF
DNA: TGTGCCAGCAGGGGATCCGCCCGGGGGACCCAGTACTTC

V: TRBV25-1
D: TRBD1
size: NA
J: TRBJ2-1
CDR3: CASSSTGGANEQFF
DNA: TGTGCCAGCAGTAGTACAGGGGGAGCGAATGAGCAGTTCTTC

V: TRBV5-1
D: NA
size: NA
J: TRBJ2-5
CDR3: CASSVLRTPKETQYF
DNA: TGCGCCAGCAGCGTCCTCCGGACTCCTAAAGAGACCCAGTACTTC

V: TRBV28
D: NA
size: NA
J: TRBJ2-2
CDR3: CASSLPGRNAGELFF
DNA: TGTGCCAGCAGTTTACCAGGACGTAACGCCGGGGAGCTGTTTTTT

V: TRBV12-3/TRBV12-4
D: NA
size: NA
J: TRBJ2-7
CDR3: CASSFQVGGPYEQYF
DNA: TGTGCCAGCAGTTTCCAAGTTGGGGGACCCTACGAGCAGTACTTC

V: TRBV12-3/TRBV12-4
D: NA
size: many
J: TRBJ1-2
CDR3: CASNTVNYGYTF
DNA: TGTGCCAGCAATACGGTAAACTATGGCTACACCTTC

V: TRBV6-2/TRBV6-3
D: NA
size: NA
J: TRBJ2-7
CDR3: CASSDRASTYEQYF
DNA: TGTGCCAGCAGTGACCGGGCCTCTACCTACGAGCAGTACTTC

V: TRBV20-1
D: NA
size: NA
J: TRBJ1-5
CDR3: CSARDTRYSNQPQHF
DNA: TGCAGTGCTAGAGATACGAGGTATAGCAATCAGCCCCAGCATTTT

V: TRBV6-2/TRBV6-3
D: NA
size: NA
J: TRBJ2-2
CDR3: CASSTPWAGELFF
DNA: TGTGCCAGCAGCACGCCCTGGGCCGGGGAGCTGTTTTTT

V: TRBV12-3/TRBV12-4
D: NA
size: NA
J: TRBJ1-1
CDR3: CATAGQLNTEAFF
DNA: TGTGCCACGGCCGGACAGCTGAACACTGAAGCTTTCTTT

V: TRBV12-3/TRBV12-4
D: NA
size: many
J: TRBJ2-5
CDR3: CASRGREETQYF
DNA: TGTGCCAGCAGGGGCAGAGAGGAGACCCAGTACTTC

V: TRBV12-3/TRBV12-4
D: NA
size: NA
J: TRBJ2-3
CDR3: CASPPGQIIMDTQYF
DNA: TGTGCCAGCCCCCCGGGGCAGATCATTATGGATACGCAGTATTTT

V: TRBV6-6
D: NA
size: many
J: TRBJ2-3
CDR3: CASSQGSHTQYF
DNA: TGTGCCAGCAGCCAGGGGAGTCATACGCAGTATTTT

V: TRBV12-3/TRBV12-4
D: TRBD1
size: NA
J: TRBJ2-5
CDR3: CASSQTGGLTQYF
DNA: TGTGCCAGCAGCCAAACAGGGGGCCTTACCCAGTACTTC

V: TRBV5-1
D: TRBD1
size: few
J: TRBJ2-6
CDR3: CASRQGISSGANVLTF
DNA: TGCGCCAGTAGACAGGGGATAAGCTCTGGGGCCAACGTCCTGACTTTC

V: TRBV7-9
D: TRBD2
size: NA
J: TRBJ2-3
CDR3: CASSFASGGRDTQYF
DNA: TGTGCCAGCAGCTTTGCTAGCGGGGGCAGAGATACGCAGTATTTT

V: TRBV12-3/TRBV12-4
D: NA
size: NA
J: TRBJ2-7
CDR3: CASRVAGASYEQYF
DNA: TGTGCCAGCAGGGTGGCAGGGGCGTCCTACGAGCAGTACTTC

V: TRBV5-6
D: NA
size: NA
J: TRBJ2-6
CDR3: CASTLGSGANVLTF
DNA: TGTGCCAGCACCTTGGGCTCTGGGGCCAACGTCCTGACTTTC

V: TRBV5-1
D: TRBD2
size: NA
J: TRBJ2-7
CDR3: CASSPGPSGSSYEQYF
DNA: TGCGCCAGCAGCCCTGGCCCTAGCGGGAGTTCTTACGAGCAGTACTTC

V: TRBV7-2
D: NA
size: NA
J: TRBJ2-1
CDR3: CASSLAGMGYNEQFF
DNA: TGTGCCAGCAGCTTAGCGGGGATGGGCTACAATGAGCAGTTCTTC

V: TRBV12-5
D: NA
size: NA
J: TRBJ2-1
CDR3: CASGLVPSGGYNEQFF
DNA: TGTGCTAGTGGTTTGGTACCTTCCGGGGGCTACAATGAGCAGTTCTTC

V: TRBV5-1
D: TRBD2
size: NA
J: TRBJ2-7
CDR3: CASSSFGRASGTSSYEQYF
DNA: TGCGCCAGCAGTTCCTTCGGTCGGGCTAGCGGGACTAGCTCCTACGAGCAGTACTTC

V: TRBV7-2
D: NA
size: many
J: TRBJ2-7
CDR3: CASSLWRGQQYF
DNA: TGTGCCAGCAGCTTATGGAGGGGCCAGCAGTACTTC

V: TRBV6-2/TRBV6-3
D: NA
size: NA
J: TRBJ2-1
CDR3: CASPDRVEQFF
DNA: TGTGCCAGCCCTGACCGTGTCGAGCAGTTCTTC

V: TRBV5-1
D: NA
size: NA
J: TRBJ2-5
CDR3: CASTAGQIEETQYF
DNA: TGCGCCAGCACGGCGGGACAGATAGAAGAGACCCAGTACTTC

V: TRBV20-1
D: TRBD1
size: many
J: TRBJ1-2
CDR3: CSGGGQMANYGYTF
DNA: TGCAGTGGCGGGGGACAGATGGCTAACTATGGCTACACCTTC

V: TRBV27
D: TRBD2
size: NA
J: TRBJ2-1
CDR3: CASSLGRTSIDEQFF
DNA: TGTGCCAGCAGTTTGGGCCGGACTAGCATCGATGAGCAGTTCTTC

V: TRBV20-1
D: NA
size: NA
J: TRBJ2-2
CDR3: CSARETAGGTGELFF
DNA: TGCAGTGCTAGAGAAACGGCCGGAGGCACCGGGGAGCTGTTTTTT

V: TRBV29-1
D: TRBD2
size: many
J: TRBJ2-3
CDR3: CSVGTSGGASTDTQYF
DNA: TGCAGCGTCGGGACTAGCGGGGGGGCCAGCACAGATACGCAGTATTTT

V: TRBV29-1
D: TRBD2
size: many
J: TRBJ2-1
CDR3: CSVEGTSGRDRLFGEQFF
DNA: TGCAGCGTTGAAGGGACTAGCGGGAGGGACCGATTGTTCGGGGAGCAGTTCTTC

V: TRBV20-1
D: NA
size: few
J: TRBJ2-7
CDR3: CSATTSTGSWHEQYF
DNA: TGCAGTGCTACAACGTCTACAGGGTCTTGGCACGAGCAGTACTTC

V: TRBV5-5
D: NA
size: NA
J: TRBJ2-7
CDR3: CASSFTTDEQYF
DNA: TGTGCCAGCAGCTTTACAACAGACGAGCAGTACTTC

V: TRBV5-5
D: TRBD1
size: few
J: TRBJ1-2
CDR3: CASSPRTGGSWSYGYTF
DNA: TGTGCCAGCAGCCCCAGGACAGGGGGCTCGTGGTCCTATGGCTACACCTTC

V: TRBV10-3
D: TRBD2
size: few
J: TRBJ2-7
CDR3: CAISESGTSGVYEQYF
DNA: TGTGCCATCAGTGAGTCGGGGACTAGCGGGGTTTACGAGCAGTACTTC

V: TRBV20-1
D: NA
size: few
J: TRBJ2-5
CDR3: CSASQGGEETQYF
DNA: TGCAGTGCTAGTCAAGGGGGTGAGGAGACCCAGTACTTC

V: TRBV20-1
D: TRBD2
size: many
J: TRBJ2-1
CDR3: CSARGSSGMSVHEQFF
DNA: TGCAGTGCTAGGGGTTCTAGCGGTATGTCTGTCCATGAGCAGTTCTTC

V: TRBV12-3/TRBV12-4
D: NA
size: NA
J: TRBJ2-2
CDR3: CASSRTASNTGELFF
DNA: TGTGCCAGCAGTCGGACTGCATCGAACACCGGGGAGCTGTTTTTT

V: TRBV5-6
D: NA
size: NA
J: TRBJ2-7
CDR3: CASSFGVSTYEQYF
DNA: TGTGCCAGCAGCTTTGGGGTGAGCACTTACGAGCAGTACTTC

V: TRBV9
D: TRBD1
size: many
J: TRBJ1-1
CDR3: CASSERGWTGGPGGEAFF
DNA: TGTGCCAGCAGCGAGAGAGGGTGGACAGGGGGCCCCGGGGGTGAAGCTTTCTTT

V: TRBV4-3
D: TRBD2
size: NA
J: TRBJ2-2
CDR3: CASSHDGRADTGELFF
DNA: TGCGCCAGCAGCCATGACGGGAGGGCCGACACCGGGGAGCTGTTTTTT

V: TRBV29-1
D: TRBD2
size: many
J: TRBJ2-1
CDR3: CSVQLAGVYNEQFF
DNA: TGCAGCGTGCAGCTAGCGGGAGTCTACAATGAGCAGTTCTTC

V: TRBV10-3
D: NA
size: many
J: TRBJ2-2
CDR3: CAISRGSNTGELFF
DNA: TGTGCCATCAGCAGGGGCTCGAACACCGGGGAGCTGTTTTTT

V: TRBV20-1
D: TRBD1
size: few
J: TRBJ1-2
CDR3: CSARLGGAGYTF
DNA: TGCAGTGCTAGACTAGGGGGCGCGGGCTACACCTTC

V: TRBV12-3/TRBV12-4
D: NA
size: NA
J: TRBJ1-5
CDR3: CASSFGSAENQPQHF
DNA: TGTGCCAGCAGTTTTGGCTCGGCAGAAAATCAGCCCCAGCATTTT

V: TRBV4-1
D: NA
size: NA
J: TRBJ2-5
CDR3: CASSQRLGGGTETQYF
DNA: TGCGCCAGCAGCCAGCGACTAGGAGGGGGGACGGAGACCCAGTACTTC

V: TRBV7-9
D: TRBD1
size: NA
J: TRBJ2-7
CDR3: CASSFYGQGAYEQYF
DNA: TGTGCCAGCAGCTTTTACGGACAGGGCGCGTACGAGCAGTACTTC

V: TRBV20-1
D: NA
size: NA
J: TRBJ1-2
CDR3: CSARDSVLLGYTF
DNA: TGCAGTGCTAGAGACTCTGTGCTATTGGGCTACACCTTC

V: TRBV20-1
D: TRBD1
size: NA
J: TRBJ2-7
CDR3: CSARPIRDRVLYEQYF
DNA: TGCAGTGCCAGACCTATTCGGGACAGAGTACTTTACGAGCAGTACTTC

V: TRBV9
D: NA
size: few
J: TRBJ1-1
CDR3: CASSAIQGAFF
DNA: TGTGCCAGCAGCGCCATCCAAGGAGCTTTCTTT

V: TRBV12-3/TRBV12-4
D: TRBD1
size: NA
J: TRBJ1-2
CDR3: CASSLKPTGASGYTF
DNA: TGTGCCAGCAGTTTAAAACCGACAGGGGCTAGTGGCTACACCTTC